The text below deals with one T cell receptor (beta chain). This record belongs to a study of T cell changes during pregnancy in multiple sclerosis. Germline CDR1 reads MNHEY; CDR2 reads SVGAGI. V lost 4 bases, J lost 3 bases, and 7 bases stayed unmatched. The CDR3 totals 16 residues. The data were produced by immunoSEQ multiplex PCR, yet TCRdb's version contains in-frame clones alone and is incomplete. The sample records approximately 51,000 clones, approximately 94% being singletons. The sequenced sample was CD4+ T cells from peripheral blood mononuclear cells, obtained in the second trimester of pregnancy. The J gene is TRBJ2-3, the V gene TRBV6-5; 10 bases line up with TRBD2. This TCR derives from a female donor with multiple sclerosis, enrolled in a pregnancy study. CDR3 bases: TGTGCCAGCAGTTCACTGAGCGGGGGGGCGACAGATACGCAGTATTTT. Translated: CASSSLSGGATDTQYF.